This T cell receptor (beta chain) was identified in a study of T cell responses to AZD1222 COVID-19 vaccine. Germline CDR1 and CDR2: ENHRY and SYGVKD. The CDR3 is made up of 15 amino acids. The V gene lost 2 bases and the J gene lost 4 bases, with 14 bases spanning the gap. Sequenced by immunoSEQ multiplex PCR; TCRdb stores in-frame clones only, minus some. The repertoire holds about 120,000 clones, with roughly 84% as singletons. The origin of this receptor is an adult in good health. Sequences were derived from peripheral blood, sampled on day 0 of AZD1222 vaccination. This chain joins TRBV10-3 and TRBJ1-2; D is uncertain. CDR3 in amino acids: CAISEKRTQAYGYTF. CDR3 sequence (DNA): TGTGCCATCAGTGAGAAAAGGACGCAAGCCTATGGCTACACCTTC.